This T cell receptor (beta chain) was profiled in a study of blood T cell repertoires in COVID-19. Methods used by the authors: Reference gene primer amplification gave estimated nucleated cell counts. The table came from immunoSEQ multiplex PCR; TCRdb's copy has only in-frame clones and leaves some out. That table supplies the V and J calls and clone size; D and trimming were determined from the DNA. In the table there are 56,000 or so clones, about 91% of which are singletons. Trimming removed 2 bases from V and 3 bases from J, with 7 bases in between. The CDR3 sequence is 13 residues long. Germline CDR1 reads LGHDT; CDR2 reads YNNKEL (reference sequence).

Input material: peripheral blood. This TCR was recovered from a man aged 50 or older with active COVID-19. The gene calls are TRBV3-1 (or the pseudogene TRBV3-2) and TRBJ1-1; unclear D gene. The CDR3 DNA reads as TGTGCCAGCAGCCAAATCCGGTACACTGAAGCTTTCTTT. Its protein is CASSQIRYTEAFF.